These T cell receptor beta chains were read from a single sample in a study of blood T cell repertoires in COVID-19. This table comes from immunoSEQ multiplex PCR, and its TCRdb copy is limited to in-frame clones, with some not included. The sample carries 99,000 or so clones, around 86% recorded once. Sequencing input: peripheral blood. The receptors come from a man over 45 with acute or convalescent COVID-19. Both conserved end residues are part of each CDR3. Fields, in order: J gene, clone size, V gene, D gene, CDR3 protein, CDR3 DNA. A D gene is named only where the DNA matches it firmly. Only some rows state a clone size, as once, few, many or a class for expanded clones.

TRBJ2-7,.,TRBV19,TRBD1,CASRIQGTDYEQYF,TGTGCCAGTAGAATACAGGGGACAGATTACGAGCAGTACTTC
TRBJ1-2,.,TRBV12-3/TRBV12-4,.,CASSRRENYGYTF,TGTGCCAGCAGTCGGAGGGAGAACTATGGCTACACCTTC
TRBJ2-5,.,TRBV6-5,.,CASSNTAVRETQYF,TGTGCCAGCAGTAATACCGCAGTCCGAGAGACCCAGTACTTC
TRBJ2-1,.,TRBV7-3,TRBD2,CASSHTGTSNYNEQFF,TGTGCCAGCAGCCATACCGGGACTAGCAATTACAATGAGCAGTTCTTC
TRBJ2-7,.,TRBV7-9,.,CASSSGQPYEQYF,TGTGCCAGCAGCTCCGGACAGCCCTACGAGCAGTACTTC
TRBJ2-1,.,TRBV7-8,TRBD2,CASSSGPAGGYNEQFF,TGTGCCAGCAGCTCTGGGCCGGCGGGAGGTTACAATGAGCAGTTCTTC
TRBJ1-2,.,TRBV11-2,TRBD1,CASSLVAGQGAGGYTF,TGTGCCAGCAGCTTAGTTGCGGGACAGGGGGCGGGAGGCTACACCTTC
TRBJ1-1,.,TRBV29-1,.,CSVVRRLNTEAFF,TGCAGCGTTGTGCGCCGATTGAACACTGAAGCTTTCTTT
TRBJ1-1,.,TRBV30,.,CAWGRGGNTEAFF,TGTGCCTGGGGCCGGGGGGGTAACACTGAAGCTTTCTTT
TRBJ2-2,.,TRBV3-1/TRBV3-2,.,CASSQFGNNGELFF,TGTGCCAGCAGCCAATTCGGGAACAACGGGGAGCTGTTTTTT
TRBJ1-6,.,TRBV5-1,.,CASSGSGLGNSPLHF,TGCGCCAGCAGCGGATCGGGACTGGGGAATTCACCCCTCCACTTT
TRBJ2-7,.,TRBV11-2,.,CASSPHREYEQYF,TGTGCCAGCAGCCCTCACAGGGAATACGAGCAGTACTTC
TRBJ2-2,.,TRBV9,TRBD2,CASSPRTSGSRVSVNTGELFF,TGTGCCAGCAGCCCTAGGACTAGCGGGAGCCGTGTTTCGGTTAACACCGGGGAGCTGTTTTTT
TRBJ2-7,.,TRBV7-9,.,CASSFGQGKTSYEQYF,TGTGCCAGCAGCTTTGGCCAGGGTAAAACCTCCTACGAGCAGTACTTC
TRBJ2-2,.,TRBV6-5,TRBD2,CASSYQGLAGVGELFF,TGTGCCAGCAGTTACCAAGGACTAGCGGGAGTCGGGGAGCTGTTTTTT
TRBJ1-4,.,TRBV5-8,TRBD1,CASSFGTGNEKLFF,TGTGCCAGCAGCTTTGGGACAGGCAATGAAAAACTGTTTTTT
TRBJ2-5,.,TRBV7-9,.,CASSPDRLQETQYF,TGTGCCAGCAGCCCTGACAGATTACAAGAGACCCAGTACTTC
TRBJ1-5,.,TRBV5-1,TRBD1,CASSLETGAGQPQHF,TGCGCCAGCAGCTTGGAGACAGGGGCTGGTCAGCCCCAGCATTTT
TRBJ2-2,.,TRBV5-6,.,CASRLETTGELFF,TGTGCCAGCAGACTAGAGACCACCGGGGAGCTGTTTTTT
TRBJ2-5,.,TRBV10-2,TRBD2,CASSGGAGWETQYF,TGCGCCAGCTCCGGCGGAGCGGGATGGGAGACCCAGTACTTC
TRBJ2-6,few,TRBV5-6,TRBD1,CASVGQGFYPGANVLTF,TGTGCCAGTGTGGGACAGGGTTTTTATCCTGGGGCCAACGTCCTGACTTTC
TRBJ1-2,.,TRBV27,TRBD1,CASSPLGQGGQGYTF,TGTGCCAGCAGTCCATTGGGACAGGGAGGACAAGGCTACACCTTC
TRBJ2-3,.,TRBV19,.,CASSSLPTGTSTDTQYF,TGTGCCAGTAGTTCCCTCCCTACCGGGACTAGCACAGATACGCAGTATTTT
TRBJ1-5,.,TRBV7-8,.,CASTTKTDQPQHF,TGTGCCAGCACCACTAAAACCGATCAGCCCCAGCATTTT
TRBJ1-2,.,TRBV19,.,CASSISPHTGMTNYGYTF,TGTGCCAGTAGTATCTCCCCCCATACAGGGATGACTAACTATGGCTACACCTTC
TRBJ1-1,.,TRBV10-2,.,CASSELGEATEAFF,TGCGCCAGCAGTGAGTTGGGGGAGGCCACTGAAGCTTTCTTT
TRBJ1-5,.,TRBV7-2,.,CASSLRLPGVNQPQHF,TGTGCCAGCAGCCTTAGGCTCCCAGGGGTCAATCAGCCCCAGCATTTT
TRBJ2-4,.,TRBV7-9,.,CASSSRDTDSSIQYF,TGTGCCAGCAGCTCCCGGGACACGGACAGTAGCATTCAGTACTTC
TRBJ2-3,.,TRBV7-2,.,CASSLAVGTDTQYF,TGTGCCAGCAGCTTAGCTGTAGGCACAGATACGCAGTATTTT
TRBJ1-6,.,TRBV27,.,CASSFSPQAYNSPLHF,TGTGCCAGCAGTTTCTCACCACAGGCATATAATTCACCCCTCCACTTT
TRBJ1-4,.,TRBV5-1,.,CASRRDSTNEKLFF,TGCGCCAGCAGGCGGGACTCAACTAATGAAAAACTGTTTTTT
TRBJ2-7,once,TRBV28,TRBD1,CASSTEGTGPYEQYF,TGTGCCAGCAGTACCGAAGGGACAGGACCTTACGAGCAGTACTTC
TRBJ2-5,.,TRBV24-1,TRBD2,CATSDFGGLAGAGETQYF,TGTGCCACCAGTGATTTCGGGGGACTAGCGGGAGCAGGGGAGACCCAGTACTTC
TRBJ1-1,.,TRBV19,.,CASSSRTEGTEAFF,TGTGCCAGTAGTAGCCGGACGGAGGGGACTGAAGCTTTCTTT
TRBJ1-3,.,TRBV5-1,TRBD1,CASSLDREGNTIYF,TGCGCCAGCAGCCTCGACAGGGAGGGAAACACCATATATTTT
TRBJ1-1,.,TRBV19,.,CASRAQGNTEAFF,TGTGCCAGTAGGGCACAGGGGAACACTGAAGCTTTCTTT
TRBJ1-2,once,TRBV6-6,TRBD1,CASSSGGRIYGYTF,TGTGCCAGCAGTTCAGGGGGCCGGATCTATGGCTACACCTTC
TRBJ2-1,.,TRBV7-3,.,CASSPGSSYNEQFF,TGTGCCAGCAGTCCAGGCTCCTCCTACAATGAGCAGTTCTTC
TRBJ2-7,.,TRBV6-5,TRBD2,CASSPQGLLTGEQYF,TGTGCCAGCAGCCCCCAGGGACTACTCACAGGCGAGCAGTACTTC
TRBJ1-2,.,TRBV7-9,.,CASSRGSHYGYTF,TGTGCCAGCAGCCGGGGATCCCACTATGGCTACACCTTC
TRBJ1-5,.,TRBV5-5,.,CASSLWGDQPQHF,TGTGCCAGCAGCTTATGGGGGGATCAGCCCCAGCATTTT
TRBJ2-1,.,TRBV11-2,.,CASIPGAPNYNEQFF,TGTGCCAGCATCCCAGGGGCCCCGAACTACAATGAGCAGTTCTTC
TRBJ2-7,.,TRBV10-3,.,CAISEPDRPYEQYF,TGTGCCATCAGTGAACCGGACAGACCCTACGAGCAGTACTTC
TRBJ2-5,.,TRBV20-1,.,CSARGSETQYF,TGCAGTGCCCGGGGGTCTGAGACCCAGTACTTC
TRBJ2-7,.,TRBV6-2/TRBV6-3,TRBD2,CASSYSTTGGYYEQYF,TGTGCCAGCAGTTACTCGACAACGGGGGGTTACTACGAGCAGTACTTC
TRBJ2-1,.,TRBV10-1,TRBD2,CASSEPGLAYNEQFF,TGCGCCAGCAGTGAGCCGGGACTAGCCTACAATGAGCAGTTCTTC
TRBJ1-2,.,TRBV19,TRBD1,CASSLPGTGGAYGYTF,TGTGCCAGTAGTCTTCCCGGGACAGGGGGCGCCTATGGCTACACCTTC
TRBJ1-4,few,TRBV6-5,TRBD1,CASSYGTDFAKLFF,TGTGCCAGCAGTTATGGGACAGACTTCGCAAAACTGTTTTTT
TRBJ1-2,.,TRBV29-1,TRBD1,CSATGGTNYGYTF,TGCAGCGCGACAGGGGGGACAAACTATGGCTACACCTTC
TRBJ2-3,.,TRBV30,.,CAWSRGDTQYF,TGTGCCTGGAGTAGGGGGGATACGCAGTATTTT
TRBJ2-1,.,TRBV3-1/TRBV3-2,.,CASSQGSQREQFF,TGTGCCAGCAGCCAAGGATCCCAGAGGGAGCAGTTCTTC